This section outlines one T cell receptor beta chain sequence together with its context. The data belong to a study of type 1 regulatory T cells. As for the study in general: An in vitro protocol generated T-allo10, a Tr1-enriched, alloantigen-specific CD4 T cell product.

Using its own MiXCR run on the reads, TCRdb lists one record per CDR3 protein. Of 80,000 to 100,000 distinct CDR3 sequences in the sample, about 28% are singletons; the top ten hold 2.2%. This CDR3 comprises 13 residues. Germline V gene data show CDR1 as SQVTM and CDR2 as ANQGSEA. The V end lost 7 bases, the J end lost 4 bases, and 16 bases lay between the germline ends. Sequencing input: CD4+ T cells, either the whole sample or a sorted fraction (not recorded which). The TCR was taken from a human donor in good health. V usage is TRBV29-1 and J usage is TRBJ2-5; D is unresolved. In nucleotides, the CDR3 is TGCAGCGGCTGGGCCGGGTCGGGAGAGACCCAGTACTTC. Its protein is CSGWAGSGETQYF.